One sample yielded the 21 T cell receptor beta chains listed below, sequenced in a study of human T cells and chemical hapten exposure. TCRdb recomputed calls from the RACE reads with MiXCR, one row per CDR3 protein. The data contain around 160,000 distinct CDR3 sequences, more than 12% of them singletons. The time point was: patch test 1, 2 weeks after DPC sensitization. Treatment indicated: therapeutic diphenylcyclopropenone sensitization with weekly scalp DPC. The sequences come from whole blood, collected in connection with sensitization to the hapten diphenylcyclopropenone (DPC). Receptors were obtained from a woman under 40 with alopecia areata. Some clones in this sample may be carry-over from other donors' samples.

This clonotype was seen a handful of times. The V and J genes are TRBV5-1 and TRBJ1-1; the D gene is possibly TRBD1 (6 bases). The CDR3 totals 13 residues. The V gene lost 5 bases and the J gene lost 2 bases, with 10 bases spanning the gap. CDR1 SGHRS and CDR2 YFSETQ come from the germline V gene. CDR3 residues: CASRPGTNTEAFF. As DNA, the CDR3 is TGCGCCAGCAGGCCCGGGACAAACACTGAAGCTTTCTTT.

The table lists this clonotype with a few counts. The J gene is TRBJ1-2, the V gene TRBV19, with D perhaps TRBD1 (5 bases). Germline V gene data show CDR1 as LNHDA and CDR2 as SQIVND (reference sequence). The V gene lost 6 bases and the J gene lost 8 bases, with 19 bases spanning the gap. This CDR3 has 14 residues. DNA for the CDR3: TGTGCCAGTAGCCGACAGTCGGCGGGTCGCGGCTACACCTTC. It translates to CASSRQSAGRGYTF.

This clonotype appeared a few times. The chain joins TRBV7-2 to TRBJ2-4, with 7 positions matching TRBD1. V shed 4 bases and J 7 bases; nucleotides not matched to a gene: 4. From germline, CDR1 is SGHTA and CDR2 FQGNSA. This CDR3 has 13 amino acids. The CDR3 DNA reads TGTGCCAGCAGCTACAGGGGACAGAACATTCAGTACTTC. It yields the protein CASSYRGQNIQYF.

V usage is TRBV6-2 or TRBV6-3 and J usage is TRBJ2-1; 8 positions match TRBD2. The CDR3 totals 14 residues. V trimming: 5 bases; J trimming: 4 bases; junction bases outside the gene matches: 4. Germline V CDR1 and CDR2: MNHEY, SVGEGT. CDR3 protein: CASSNLAGYNEQFF. Written as DNA, the CDR3 is TGTGCCAGCAGTAACCTAGCGGGTTACAATGAGCAGTTCTTC.

This clonotype was seen a handful of times. The chain has TRBV29-1 and TRBJ1-5; D not resolved. Germline CDR1 reads SQVTM; CDR2 reads ANQGSEA. The CDR3 spans 13 residues. The V gene lost 4 bases and the J gene lost 3 bases, with 10 bases spanning the gap. The CDR3 DNA reads as TGCAGCGTTGCTCGGGATTCCAATCAGCCCCAGCATTTT. Translated, it gives CSVARDSNQPQHF.

This clonotype was observed many times. The CDR3 loop is CSVAVETQYF. CDR3 sequence (DNA): TGCAGCGTTGCTGTGGAGACCCAGTACTTC. The chain uses TRBV29-1 and TRBJ2-5; D gene unclear. CDR3 length equals 10 residues. The ends were cut back, 4 bases at V and 5 bases at J, with 5 bases in the middle. Germline CDR1 SQVTM, CDR2 ANQGSEA.

This clonotype came up a few times. The chain uses TRBV28 and TRBJ2-2; D is ambiguous. V lost 5 bases, J lost 0 bases, and 10 bases lay in between. The germline gives CDR1 MDHEN, CDR2 SYDVKM. The CDR3 is 15 residues long. CDR3 residues: CASSIRLTNTGELFF. CDR3 in DNA: TGTGCCAGCAGTATACGACTCACGAACACCGGGGAGCTGTTTTTT.

This clonotype was counted many times. The chain employs TRBV10-3 and TRBJ1-1; no firm D call. The germline V gene encodes CDR1 ENHRY and CDR2 SYGVKD. The CDR3 is 11 residues long. V was clipped by 4 bases and J by 2 bases, with 2 bases between them. The CDR3 nucleotides read TGTGCCATCAGTGGAAACACTGAAGCTTTCTTT. Its protein is CAISGNTEAFF.

The chain employs TRBV20-1 and TRBJ2-1; D is perhaps TRBD2 (5 bases). CDR1 and CDR2 (germline): DFQATT, SNEGSKA (reference sequence). The CDR3 length is 14 residues. V lost 6 bases and J 1 base, leaving 13 bases between the germline ends. CDR3 region: CSAPSRVSYNEQFF. CDR3 DNA sequence: TGCAGTGCCCCTTCGAGGGTGTCCTACAATGAGCAGTTCTTC.

This clonotype was counted many times. The chain is built from TRBV2 and TRBJ2-2; D unresolved. CDR1 is SNHLY, CDR2 FYNNEI, per germline. The CDR3 covers 15 residues. V lost 5 bases to trimming and J lost 2 bases, with 12 bases between them. DNA of the CDR3: TGTGCCAGCAGTCCCTTAAACTACAACACCGGGGAGCTGTTTTTT. This translates into CASSPLNYNTGELFF.

This clonotype showed up many times. The chain carries TRBV6-5 and TRBJ1-2, with D uncertain. V lost 1 base and J 2 bases, leaving 11 bases between the germline ends. The CDR3 length is 15 residues. CDR1 and CDR2 from the germline V gene are MNHEY and SVGAGI. CDR3 in amino acids: CASSYLSVPNYGYTF. Written as DNA, the CDR3 is TGTGCCAGCAGTTACTTATCTGTTCCAAACTATGGCTACACCTTC.

The chain employs TRBV3-1 and TRBJ2-1; no firm D call. The CDR3 contains 15 residues. The germline V gene has CDR1 LGHDT and CDR2 YNNKEL (reference sequence). Trimming left V 6 bases short and J 2 bases short, with 14 bases between. The CDR3, as DNA: TGTGCCAGCAGTCTTCCCGGGCCTCCCTACAATGAGCAGTTCTTC. It codes for CASSLPGPPYNEQFF.

This rearrangement joins TRBV20-1 to TRBJ2-5; 10 positions agree with TRBD2. V trimming: 3 bases; J trimming: 5 bases; junction bases outside the gene matches: 6. The germline CDR1 and CDR2 sequences are DFQATT and SNEGSKA (reference sequence). The CDR3 is 14 amino acids. CDR3 bases: TGCAGTGCTAGCGCGGCTAGCGGGAGTGAGACCCAGTACTTC. Protein product: CSASAASGSETQYF.

This chain joins TRBV18 and TRBJ1-6; a possible D gene is TRBD1 (5 bases). The CDR3 length is 16 residues. Germline lookup yields CDR1 KGHSH and CDR2 LQKENI. Trimming shortened V by 3 bases and J by 7 bases, and 16 bases separated the two germline ends. CDR3 sequence reads: CASSPAWGGVNSPLHF. The CDR3 nucleotides read TGTGCCAGCTCACCTGCCTGGGGGGGTGTAAATTCACCCCTCCACTTT.

V and J are TRBV4-3 and TRBJ1-2, with TRBD1 as a possible D gene (5 bases). Germline-derived CDR1 and CDR2 are LGHNA and YSLEER. V lost 0 bases and J lost 11, with 13 bases in between. The CDR3 contains 13 residues. This CDR3 reads CASSQDVSGAYTF. In nucleotides, the CDR3 is TGCGCCAGCAGCCAAGATGTGTCCGGGGCTTACACCTTC.

As regards this clonotype: One end of the junction fails to match germline, which may point to a read error. J is TRBJ2-5 and V is TRBV28, with TRBD1 matching 7 bases. CDR1 MDHEN and CDR2 SYDVKM come from the germline V gene. The CDR3 covers 15 residues. In nucleotides, the CDR3 is TGTGTCAGCAGTCACAGGGGCGAAGGAAAAGAGACCCAGTACTTC. Translating it yields CVSSHRGEGKETQYF.

The genes are TRBV5-5 and TRBJ1-5; 8 nucleotides line up with TRBD1. Germline lookup yields CDR1 SGHKS and CDR2 YYEKEE (reference sequence). J was trimmed by 2 bases and V by 4 bases; bases with no gene match: 11. The CDR3 has 17 amino acids. The CDR3 DNA sequence: TGTGCCAGCAGCCCTCAACCCGGACAGGGCGGCAATCAGCCCCAGCATTTT. Amino acid sequence: CASSPQPGQGGNQPQHF.

This chain joins TRBV20-1 and TRBJ2-2, with TRBD1 matching 9 bases. Trimming took 6 bases from V and 4 from J; bases not matched to a gene: 6. CDR3 length equals 14 residues. Germline CDR1 is DFQATT and CDR2 is SNEGSKA (reference sequence). This chain's CDR3 is CSAQTGGRTGELFF. The CDR3 DNA is TGCAGTGCGCAGACAGGGGGACGCACCGGGGAGCTGTTTTTT.

This clonotype appeared many times. CDR3 region: CASSYSTAPDYEQYF. The CDR3, as DNA: TGTGCCAGCAGTTACTCTACAGCGCCTGACTACGAGCAGTACTTC. This rearrangement joins TRBV6-5 to TRBJ2-7; no reliable D call. Germline V gene lookup returns CDR1 MNHEY and CDR2 SVGAGI. Deletions cut 0 bases from V and 3 bases from J, with 12 bases between. The CDR3 loop spans 15 amino acids.

This rearrangement joins TRBV5-4 to TRBJ1-3; D remains ambiguous. Trimming took 5 bases from V and 0 from J, leaving 12 bases between them. The germline V gene has CDR1 SGHNT and CDR2 YYREEE (reference sequence). The CDR3 is 15 amino acids. The CDR3 DNA reads as TGTGCCAGCAGTTATAACGCCGGCTCTGGAAACACCATATATTTT. The encoded protein is CASSYNAGSGNTIYF.

This clonotype was counted between two and nine times. The V and J genes are TRBV11-2 and TRBJ2-1; D might be TRBD2 (6 bases). Deletions cut 0 bases from V and 0 bases from J, with 9 bases between. Germline-derived CDR1 and CDR2 are SGHAT and FQNNGV. This CDR3 spans 16 amino acids. CDR3 protein: CASSLDISGSYNEQFF. The CDR3 bases are TGTGCCAGCAGCTTAGATATTAGCGGCTCCTACAATGAGCAGTTCTTC.